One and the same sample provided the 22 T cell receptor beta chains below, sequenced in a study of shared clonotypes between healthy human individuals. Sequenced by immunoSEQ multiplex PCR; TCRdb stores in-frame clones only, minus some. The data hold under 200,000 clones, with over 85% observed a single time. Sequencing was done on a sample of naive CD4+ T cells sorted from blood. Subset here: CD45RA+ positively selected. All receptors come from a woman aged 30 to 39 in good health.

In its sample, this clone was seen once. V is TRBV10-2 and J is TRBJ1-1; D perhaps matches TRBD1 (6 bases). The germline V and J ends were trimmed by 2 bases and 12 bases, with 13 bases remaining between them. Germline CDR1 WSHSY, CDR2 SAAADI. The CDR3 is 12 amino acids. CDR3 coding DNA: TGCGCCAGCAGTGAGACACAGGGCTCGTCTTTCTTT. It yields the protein CASSETQGSSFF.

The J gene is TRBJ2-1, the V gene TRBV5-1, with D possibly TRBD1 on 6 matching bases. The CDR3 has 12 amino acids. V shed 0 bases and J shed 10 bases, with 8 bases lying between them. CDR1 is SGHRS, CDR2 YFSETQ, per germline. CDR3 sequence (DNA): TGCGCCAGCAGCTTGGACAGGGACGAGCAGTTCTTC. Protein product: CASSLDRDEQFF.

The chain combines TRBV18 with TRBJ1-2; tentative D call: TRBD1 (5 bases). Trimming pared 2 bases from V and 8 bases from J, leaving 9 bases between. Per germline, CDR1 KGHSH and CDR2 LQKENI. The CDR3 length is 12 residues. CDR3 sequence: CASSPSRVGYTF. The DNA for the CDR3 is TGTGCCAGCTCACCATCCAGGGTCGGCTACACCTTC.

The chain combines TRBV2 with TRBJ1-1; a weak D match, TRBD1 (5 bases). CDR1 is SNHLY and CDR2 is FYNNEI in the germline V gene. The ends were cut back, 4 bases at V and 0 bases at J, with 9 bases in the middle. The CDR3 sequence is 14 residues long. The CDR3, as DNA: TGTGCCAGCAGTGGACAGATCATGAACACTGAAGCTTTCTTT. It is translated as CASSGQIMNTEAFF.

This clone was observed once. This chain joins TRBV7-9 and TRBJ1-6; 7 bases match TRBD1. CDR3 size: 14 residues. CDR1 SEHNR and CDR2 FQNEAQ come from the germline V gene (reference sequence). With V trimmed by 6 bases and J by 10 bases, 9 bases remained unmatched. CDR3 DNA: TGTGCCAGCAGGTCCGGGACAGACGGATCACCCCTCCACTTT. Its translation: CASRSGTDGSPLHF.

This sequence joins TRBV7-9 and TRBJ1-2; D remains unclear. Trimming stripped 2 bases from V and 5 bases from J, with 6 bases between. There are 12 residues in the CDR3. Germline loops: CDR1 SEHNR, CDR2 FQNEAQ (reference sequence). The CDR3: CASSLYGYGYTF. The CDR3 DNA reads TGTGCCAGCAGCTTATATGGGTATGGCTACACCTTC.

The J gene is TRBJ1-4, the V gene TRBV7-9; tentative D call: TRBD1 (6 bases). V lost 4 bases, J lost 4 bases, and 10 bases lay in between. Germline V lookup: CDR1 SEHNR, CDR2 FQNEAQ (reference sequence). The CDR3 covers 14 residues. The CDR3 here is CASSSGQYNEKLFF. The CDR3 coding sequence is TGTGCCAGCAGCTCGGGACAATATAATGAAAAACTGTTTTTT.

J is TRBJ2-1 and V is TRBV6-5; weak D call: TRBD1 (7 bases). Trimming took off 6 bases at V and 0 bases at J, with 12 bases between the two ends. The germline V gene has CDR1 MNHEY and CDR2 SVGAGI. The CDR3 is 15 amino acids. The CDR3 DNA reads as TGTGCCAGCAGGCGCAGGGGGGCCTCCTACAATGAGCAGTTCTTC. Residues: CASRRRGASYNEQFF.

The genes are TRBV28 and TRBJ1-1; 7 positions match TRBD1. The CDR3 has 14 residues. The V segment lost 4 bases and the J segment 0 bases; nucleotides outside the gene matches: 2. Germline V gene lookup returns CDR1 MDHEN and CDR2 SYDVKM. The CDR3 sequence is CASSSQGVNTEAFF. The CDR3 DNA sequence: TGTGCCAGCAGTTCCCAGGGGGTGAACACTGAAGCTTTCTTT.

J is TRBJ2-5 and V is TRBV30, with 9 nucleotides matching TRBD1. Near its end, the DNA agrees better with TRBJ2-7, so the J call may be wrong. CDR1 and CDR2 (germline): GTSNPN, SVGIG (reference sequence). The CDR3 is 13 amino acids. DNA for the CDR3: TGTGCCTGGGGGGGGACAGGGCAATACGAGCAGTACTTC. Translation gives CAWGGTGQYEQYF.

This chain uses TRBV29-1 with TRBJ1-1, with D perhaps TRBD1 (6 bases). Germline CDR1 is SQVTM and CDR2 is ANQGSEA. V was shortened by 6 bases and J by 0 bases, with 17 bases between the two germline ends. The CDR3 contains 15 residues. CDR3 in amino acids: CSVDTGFSVNTEAFF. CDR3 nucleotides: TGCAGCGTAGATACAGGGTTCAGCGTGAACACTGAAGCTTTCTTT.

The CDR3 coding sequence is TGTGCCAGCAGCACGCACAGGGCCCGAAACTATGGCTACACCTTC. Protein sequence: CASSTHRARNYGYTF. J is TRBJ1-2 and V is TRBV28; possible D gene TRBD1, 6 bases. The CDR3 spans 15 residues. Germline V lookup: CDR1 MDHEN, CDR2 SYDVKM. Trimming took 6 bases from V and 2 from J, leaving 16 bases between them.

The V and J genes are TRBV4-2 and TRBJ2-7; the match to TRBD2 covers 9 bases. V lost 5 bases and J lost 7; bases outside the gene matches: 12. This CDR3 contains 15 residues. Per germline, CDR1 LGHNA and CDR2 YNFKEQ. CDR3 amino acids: CASSLVLAGSLEQYF. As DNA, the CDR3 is TGTGCCAGCAGCTTGGTACTAGCGGGCTCGTTGGAGCAGTACTTC.

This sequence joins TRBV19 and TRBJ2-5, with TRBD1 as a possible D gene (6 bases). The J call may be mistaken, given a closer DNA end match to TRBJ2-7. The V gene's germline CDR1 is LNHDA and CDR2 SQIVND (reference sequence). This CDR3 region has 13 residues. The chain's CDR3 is CASSPNRDYEQYF. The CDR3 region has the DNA TGTGCCAGTAGCCCGAACAGGGACTACGAGCAGTACTTC.

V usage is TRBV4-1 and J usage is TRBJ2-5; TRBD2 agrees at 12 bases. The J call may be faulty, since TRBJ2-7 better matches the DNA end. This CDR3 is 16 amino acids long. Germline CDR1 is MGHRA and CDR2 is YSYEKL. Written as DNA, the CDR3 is TGCGCCAGCAGCCAAGGACTAGCGGGAGTATCCTACGAGCAGTACTTC. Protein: CASSQGLAGVSYEQYF.

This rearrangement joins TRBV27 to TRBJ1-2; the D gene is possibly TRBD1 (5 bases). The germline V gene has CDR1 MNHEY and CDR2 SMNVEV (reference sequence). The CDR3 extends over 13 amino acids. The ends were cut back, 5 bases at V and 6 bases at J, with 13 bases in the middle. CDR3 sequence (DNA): TGTGCCAGCAGTCCCCCGGGCAGGGATGGCTACACCTTC. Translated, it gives CASSPPGRDGYTF.

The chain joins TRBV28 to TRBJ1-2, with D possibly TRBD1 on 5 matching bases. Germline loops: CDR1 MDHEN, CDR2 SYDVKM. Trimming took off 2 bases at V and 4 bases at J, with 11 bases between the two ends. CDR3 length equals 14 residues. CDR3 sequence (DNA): TGTGCCAGCAGTTTAGGGGCACTACTCTATGGCTACACCTTC. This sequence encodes CASSLGALLYGYTF.

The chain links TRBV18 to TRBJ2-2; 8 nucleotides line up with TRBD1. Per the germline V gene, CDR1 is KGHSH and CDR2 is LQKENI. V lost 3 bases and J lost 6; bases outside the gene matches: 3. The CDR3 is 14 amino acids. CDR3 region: CASSPGQGSGELFF. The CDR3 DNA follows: TGTGCCAGCTCACCCGGACAGGGATCCGGGGAGCTGTTTTTT.

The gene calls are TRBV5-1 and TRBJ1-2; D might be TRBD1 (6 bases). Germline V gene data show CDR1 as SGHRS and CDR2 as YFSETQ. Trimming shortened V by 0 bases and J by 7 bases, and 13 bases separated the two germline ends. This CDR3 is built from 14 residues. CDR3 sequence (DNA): TGCGCCAGCAGCTTGGTAGGGGGTTGGCTTGGCTACACCTTC. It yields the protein CASSLVGGWLGYTF.

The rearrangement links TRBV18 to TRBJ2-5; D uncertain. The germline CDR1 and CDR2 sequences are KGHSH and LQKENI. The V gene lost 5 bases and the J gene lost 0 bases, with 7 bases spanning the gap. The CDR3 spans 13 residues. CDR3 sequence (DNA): TGTGCCAGCTCAACGAACAACCAAGAGACCCAGTACTTC. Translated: CASSTNNQETQYF.

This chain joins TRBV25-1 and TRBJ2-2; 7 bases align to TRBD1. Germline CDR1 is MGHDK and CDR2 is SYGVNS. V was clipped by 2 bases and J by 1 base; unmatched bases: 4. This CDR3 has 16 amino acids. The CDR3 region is CASSEGAGGNTGELFF. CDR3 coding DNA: TGTGCCAGCAGTGAAGGGGCAGGGGGGAACACCGGGGAGCTGTTTTTT. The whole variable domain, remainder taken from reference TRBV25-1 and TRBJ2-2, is EADIYQTPRYLVIGTGKKITLECSQTMGHDKMYWYQQDPGMELHLIHYSYGVNSTEKGDLSSESTVSRIRTEHFPLTLESARPSHTSQYLCASSEGAGGNTGELFFGEGSRLTVL.

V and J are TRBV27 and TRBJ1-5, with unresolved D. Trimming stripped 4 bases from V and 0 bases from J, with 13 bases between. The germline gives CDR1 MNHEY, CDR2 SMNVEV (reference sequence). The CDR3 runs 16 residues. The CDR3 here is CASSSTHSPSNQPQHF. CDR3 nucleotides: TGTGCCAGCAGTTCAACCCACTCCCCTAGCAATCAGCCCCAGCATTTT.